The 30 T cell receptor beta chains in this list originate from one sample, sequenced in a study of T cell clonotyping in hematopoietic cell transplantation. The assay was immunoSEQ multiplex PCR, and TCRdb's table has in-frame clones only and misses some. The sample comprises approximately 50,000 clones, 86% of which are singletons, and 5.9% rests with the top ten. Time point denoted: recipient sample about 28 days before transplant, after cytoreduction. Here the sequenced sample was peripheral blood mononuclear cells, taken before stem cell transplant. Receptor source: a man aged 60-69 years with biphenotypic leukemia. Some clones in this sample may be carry-over from other donors' samples.

The rearrangement joins TRBV19 to TRBJ2-2; 9 nucleotides align to TRBD1. The J segment lost 0 bases and the V segment lost 7 bases, leaving 6 bases of the junction unmatched. This CDR3 is 16 amino acids long. Germline CDR1 LNHDA, CDR2 SQIVND (reference sequence). The CDR3 sequence is CASNNRDRANTGELFF. As DNA, the CDR3 is TGTGCCAGTAACAACCGGGACAGGGCGAACACCGGGGAGCTGTTTTTT.

Here the CDR3 reads CASSFSGQNYEQYF. In nucleotides, the CDR3 is TGTGCCAGCAGCTTCTCAGGACAGAACTACGAGCAGTACTTC. The V and J genes are TRBV5-5 and TRBJ2-7, with a weak D call TRBD1 (6 bases). The CDR3 runs 14 residues. Trimming took off 2 bases at V and 3 bases at J, with 12 bases between the two ends. Germline lookup yields CDR1 SGHKS and CDR2 YYEKEE (reference sequence).

Sample share makes this clone medium-sized. The V call is TRBV7-9, the J call TRBJ1-1, with 10 bases that match TRBD1. Looked up from germline, CDR1 is SEHNR and CDR2 is FQNEAQ (reference sequence). CDR3 length: 14 amino acids. The V and J ends lost 5 bases and 5 bases, in that order; junction bases with no gene match: 5. DNA for the CDR3: TGTGCCAGCAGCGACAGGGGGCTACGTACTGAAGCTTTCTTT. It translates to CASSDRGLRTEAFF. The full variable domain, its missing parts supplied by reference TRBV7-9 and TRBJ1-1, is DTGVSQNPRHKITKRGQNVTFRCDPISEHNRLYWYRQTLGQGPEFLTYFQNEAQLEKSRLLSDRFSAERPKGSFSTLEIQRTEQGDSAMYLCASSDRGLRTEAFFGQGTRLTVV.

The gene calls are TRBV7-6 and TRBJ2-3, with 7 bases lining up with TRBD2. V lost 4 bases, J lost 4 bases, and 5 bases stayed unmatched. Germline CDR1 is SGHVS and CDR2 is FNYEAQ. This CDR3 spans 14 amino acids. The DNA of the CDR3 is TGTGCCAGCAGCTCGGGAGGAACCCCAGATACGCAGTATTTT. Protein sequence: CASSSGGTPDTQYF. The whole variable domain, remainder taken from reference TRBV7-6 and TRBJ2-3, is GAGVSQSPRYKVTKRGQDVALRCDPISGHVSLYWYRQALGQGPEFLTYFNYEAQQDKSGLPNDRFSAERPEGSISTLTIQRTEQRDSAMYRCASSSGGTPDTQYFGPGTRLTVL.

This rearrangement joins TRBV2 to TRBJ2-7; a weak D match, TRBD2 (6 bases). Germline values: CDR1 SNHLY, CDR2 FYNNEI. The CDR3 is 15 amino acids. The ends were cut back, 7 bases at V and 4 bases at J, with 20 bases in the middle. CDR3 region: CASTPGLTPNYEQYF. DNA of the CDR3: TGTGCCAGCACACCAGGACTAACCCCCAATTACGAGCAGTACTTC.

The CDR3 reads CASSSLAGGPNPGDEQFF. CDR3 nucleotides: TGTGCCAGCAGCTCACTAGCGGGAGGGCCGAACCCCGGGGATGAGCAGTTCTTC. V gene TRBV7-3 combines with J gene TRBJ2-1; 13 bases align to TRBD2. After removal of 4 bases from V and 8 bases from J, the junction contained 14 bases not matched to a gene. Germline V CDR1 and CDR2: SGHTA, FQGTGA. There are 18 residues in the CDR3.

This CDR3 reads CASSAGHPDEKLFF. The CDR3 coding sequence is TGTGCCAGCAGCGCGGGACATCCGGATGAAAAACTGTTTTTT. V usage is TRBV5-6 and J usage is TRBJ1-4; a possible D gene is TRBD1 (6 bases). V lost 4 bases, J lost 6 bases, and 13 bases lay in between. The CDR3 spans 14 residues. Germline values: CDR1 SGHDT, CDR2 YYEEEE.

The chain couples TRBV10-3 to TRBJ1-2, with 7 bases aligning to TRBD1. With 6 bases clipped from V and 8 bases from J, the junction kept 6 bases outside the gene matches. CDR3 size: 12 residues. The germline gives CDR1 ENHRY, CDR2 SYGVKD. The CDR3 DNA reads as TGTGCCATCAGGCCGAGGGGGCAAGGCTACACCTTC. This encodes CAIRPRGQGYTF.

CDR3 protein: CAWKREPWSGELFF. CDR3 sequence (DNA): TGTGCCTGGAAGCGGGAGCCTTGGTCCGGGGAGCTGTTTTTT. The chain recombines TRBV30 with TRBJ2-2; 8 positions agree with TRBD2. The CDR3 is 14 amino acids. V shed 4 bases and J 6 bases; nucleotides not matched to a gene: 7. Germline CDR1 reads GTSNPN; CDR2 reads SVGIG (reference sequence).

The J gene is TRBJ1-1, the V gene TRBV30, with D perhaps matching TRBD1 (5 bases). CDR1 is GTSNPN, CDR2 SVGIG, per germline (reference sequence). The CDR3 is made up of 13 amino acids. The V and J ends lost 2 bases and 0 bases respectively, with 7 bases between them. Written as DNA, the CDR3 is TGTGCCTGGAGTCGGGGCCTGAACACTGAAGCTTTCTTT. It is translated as CAWSRGLNTEAFF.

V usage is TRBV27 and J usage is TRBJ1-2; 7 bases fit TRBD1. V shed 2 bases and J 4 bases; nucleotides not matched to a gene: 13. The CDR3 is 17 amino acids. The germline V gene encodes CDR1 MNHEY and CDR2 SMNVEV (reference sequence). The CDR3 DNA is TGTGCCAGCAGTTTAGGAACCCCGGGACAGTTTAGCTATGGCTACACCTTC. Amino acid sequence: CASSLGTPGQFSYGYTF.

This clone has only one observation. The rearrangement links TRBV7-6 to TRBJ2-7; D is perhaps TRBD2 (5 bases). This CDR3 is 14 amino acids long. Germline V gene lookup returns CDR1 SGHVS and CDR2 FNYEAQ. Trimming stripped 0 bases from V and 3 bases from J, with 9 bases between. The CDR3 region is CASSLAGANYEQYF. Written as DNA, the CDR3 is TGTGCCAGCAGCTTAGCGGGAGCTAACTACGAGCAGTACTTC.

This clone is deemed medium-sized. Other nucleotide sequences in the sample specify the same CDR3. The chain links TRBV7-9 to TRBJ1-1; 7 bases align to TRBD1. Germline CDR1 reads SEHNR; CDR2 reads FQNEAQ (reference sequence). With V trimmed by 1 base and J by 11 bases, 4 bases remained unmatched. CDR3 size: 12 residues. The CDR3 coding sequence is TGTGCCAGCAGCTTAGAAGACAGGGAGGCTTTCTTT. As protein: CASSLEDREAFF. The complete variable domain, with remaining parts taken from reference TRBV7-9 and TRBJ1-1, reads DTGVSQNPRHKITKRGQNVTFRCDPISEHNRLYWYRQTLGQGPEFLTYFQNEAQLEKSRLLSDRFSAERPKGSFSTLEIQRTEQGDSAMYLCASSLEDREAFFGQGTRLTVV.

This chain uses TRBV10-3 with TRBJ1-5; D may be TRBD1 (5 bases). V lost 5 bases, J lost 0 bases, and 11 bases lay in between. The germline V gene has CDR1 ENHRY and CDR2 SYGVKD. This CDR3 is 15 amino acids long. CDR3: CAISTGTDSNQPQHF. In DNA form, the CDR3 reads TGTGCCATCAGTACCGGGACGGATAGCAATCAGCCCCAGCATTTT.

The rearrangement uses TRBV7-2 and TRBJ2-7; 7 bases fit TRBD1. The V and J ends lost 4 bases and 0 bases, in that order; junction bases with no gene match: 6. The CDR3 spans 15 residues. The V gene's germline CDR1 is SGHTA and CDR2 FQGNSA. CDR3 bases: TGTGCCAGCAGCTCCCGGACAGGCGTCTCCTACGAGCAGTACTTC. It encodes CASSSRTGVSYEQYF.

This chain connects TRBV28 to TRBJ2-7; TRBD2 matches 7 bases. The CDR3 totals 14 residues. Germline CDR1 reads MDHEN; CDR2 reads SYDVKM. Unmatched junction bases numbered 4, after V lost 5 bases and J lost 0 bases. The CDR3 coding sequence is TGTGCCAGCAGTACTAGCGATTTCTCCTACGAGCAGTACTTC. This translates into CASSTSDFSYEQYF. Using reference TRBV28 and TRBJ2-7 for the parts outside the CDR3, the full variable domain is DVKVTQSSRYLVKRTGEKVFLECVQDMDHENMFWYRQDPGLGLRLIYFSYDVKMKEKGDIPEGYSVSREKKERFSLILESASTNQTSMYLCASSTSDFSYEQYFGPGTRLTVT.

The CDR3 bases are TGTGCCAGCAGTCTCGGCGACAGGGGTGGGAATGAGCAGTTCTTC. Its protein product is CASSLGDRGGNEQFF. The genes are TRBV7-2 and TRBJ2-1, with 8 bases fitting TRBD1. The CDR3 consists of 15 residues. Trimming removed 6 bases from V and 7 bases from J; junction bases left unmatched: 11. Per the germline V gene, CDR1 is SGHTA and CDR2 is FQGNSA.

The genes are TRBV6-5 and TRBJ2-5; a weak D match, TRBD1 (6 bases). Germline assignment: CDR1 MNHEY and CDR2 SVGAGI. The CDR3 is 14 residues long. V was shortened by 6 bases and J by 7 bases, with 18 bases between the two germline ends. CDR3 sequence: CASSRIGTYVTQYF. Here the CDR3 DNA reads TGTGCCAGCAGCCGAATCGGGACATATGTGACCCAGTACTTC.

The rearrangement joins TRBV19 to TRBJ1-2, with 8 bases identical to TRBD1. Trimming at V came to 7 bases and at J to 7 bases, leaving 2 bases not matched to a gene. CDR1 LNHDA and CDR2 SQIVND come from the germline V gene (reference sequence). The CDR3 sequence is 11 residues long. The CDR3 loop is CASNDRGGYTF. CDR3 in DNA: TGTGCCAGTAACGACAGGGGTGGCTACACCTTC.

The gene calls are TRBV30 and TRBJ1-1; 9 bases match TRBD1. Germline V CDR1 and CDR2: GTSNPN, SVGIG (reference sequence). This CDR3 contains 13 residues. The ends lost 4 bases at V and 4 bases at J; junction bases unmatched: 4. The CDR3 DNA is TGTGCCTGGAAGAGGGGACAGGGCACTGAAGCTTTCTTT. Translating it yields CAWKRGQGTEAFF.

The chain employs TRBV11-3 and TRBJ2-1; 7 bases agree with TRBD2. The CDR3 consists of 15 residues. Unmatched junction bases numbered 6, after V lost 2 bases and J lost 5 bases. Germline V gene sequence: CDR1 SGHNT, CDR2 YENEEA. For the CDR3, the DNA is TGTGCCAGCAGCTTACGGGAGGTCGGGAACAATGAGCAGTTCTTC. The encoded protein is CASSLREVGNNEQFF.

This sequence joins TRBV14 and TRBJ2-7; TRBD2 matches 7 bases. Germline CDR1 and CDR2: SGHDN and FVKESK. The CDR3 covers 16 residues. V gave up 0 bases and J gave up 0 bases; unmatched junction bases: 5. CDR3: CASSQDAGVGSYEQYF. For the CDR3, the DNA is TGTGCCAGCAGCCAAGATGCGGGAGTGGGCTCCTACGAGCAGTACTTC.

This clone was seen a single time. The gene calls are TRBV5-1 and TRBJ2-5; D gene unclear. This CDR3 is 12 amino acids long. Germline CDR1 SGHRS, CDR2 YFSETQ. V dropped 1 base and J dropped 5 bases, with 6 bases sitting between them. CDR3 sequence: CASSLFGETQYF. The CDR3 DNA reads TGCGCCAGCAGCTTGTTCGGGGAGACCCAGTACTTC.

The rearrangement links TRBV5-1 to TRBJ1-1; D not resolved. V shed 5 bases and J shed 6 bases, with 11 bases lying between them. Germline V gene data show CDR1 as SGHRS and CDR2 as YFSETQ. This CDR3 contains 12 residues. The CDR3 DNA follows: TGCGCCAGCAGGTCCTCGGGATCTGAAGCTTTCTTT. Encoded protein: CASRSSGSEAFF. The full variable domain, rest sourced from reference TRBV5-1 and TRBJ1-1, is KAGVTQTPRYLIKTRGQQVTLSCSPISGHRSVSWYQQTPGQGLQFLFEYFSETQRNKGNFPGRFSGRQFSNSRSEMNVSTLELGDSALYLCASRSSGSEAFFGQGTRLTVV.

The chain recombines TRBV19 with TRBJ2-7; 10 bases match TRBD1. CDR3 length equals 15 residues. CDR1 is LNHDA, CDR2 SQIVND, per germline (reference sequence). V gave up 2 bases and J gave up 6 bases; unmatched junction bases: 7. CDR3 sequence reads: CASSISGTGAGEQYF. The CDR3 DNA reads TGTGCCAGTAGTATATCCGGGACAGGGGCGGGCGAGCAGTACTTC.

The chain couples TRBV7-9 to TRBJ1-4, with D possibly being TRBD1 (6 bases). Germline CDR1 SEHNR, CDR2 FQNEAQ (reference sequence). The CDR3 contains 15 residues. The V gene lost 3 bases and the J gene lost 2 bases, with 10 bases spanning the gap. In DNA form, the CDR3 reads TGTGCCAGCAGCTTGGTAGGGGGGACTAATGAAAAACTGTTTTTT. Translation: CASSLVGGTNEKLFF.

The chain couples TRBV2 to TRBJ2-1, with TRBD1 as a possible D gene (5 bases). CDR1 is SNHLY, CDR2 FYNNEI, per germline. This CDR3 is 15 amino acids long. Trimming shortened V by 6 bases and J by 6 bases, and 18 bases separated the two germline ends. The CDR3 loop reads CASRRQLGSPNEQFF. The DNA of the CDR3 is TGTGCCAGCAGGCGACAGTTAGGGTCCCCCAATGAGCAGTTCTTC.

The chain is built from TRBV28 and TRBJ2-3; perhaps TRBD2 as D (6 bases). V lost 4 bases and J lost 0, with 11 bases in between. The germline V gene encodes CDR1 MDHEN and CDR2 SYDVKM. This CDR3 contains 15 residues. The CDR3 nucleotides are TGTGCCAGCAGTTGGAGGGGTGTCAGCACAGATACGCAGTATTTT. It translates to CASSWRGVSTDTQYF. Complete variable domain (other parts from reference TRBV28 and TRBJ2-3): DVKVTQSSRYLVKRTGEKVFLECVQDMDHENMFWYRQDPGLGLRLIYFSYDVKMKEKGDIPEGYSVSREKKERFSLILESASTNQTSMYLCASSWRGVSTDTQYFGPGTRLTVL.

V is TRBV5-4 and J is TRBJ1-5, with no clear D. This CDR3 region has 14 residues. V was cut by 0 bases and J by 4 bases, with 8 bases left in between. CDR1 and CDR2 (germline): SGHNT, YYREEE (reference sequence). The CDR3 DNA reads as TGTGCCAGCAGCTTGGGGGGAGGGAATCAGCCCCAGCATTTT. As protein: CASSLGGGNQPQHF.

J is TRBJ1-5 and V is TRBV9; perhaps TRBD1 as D (6 bases). CDR3 size: 14 residues. The ends were cut back, 3 bases at V and 9 bases at J, with 16 bases in the middle. Germline V lookup: CDR1 SGDLS, CDR2 YYNGEE. CDR3 in amino acids: CASSAGANPWPQHF. In DNA form, the CDR3 reads TGTGCCAGCAGCGCAGGGGCTAACCCCTGGCCCCAGCATTTT.